This T cell receptor beta chain was obtained from a study of T cells expressing NK-cell markers. Study-level information: Eight donors were sequenced, seven testing HCMV-seropositive and one testing seronegative. Overall study findings and caveats: The same clonotypes also predominated in the CD3+CD56-NKG2C+ fraction of a handful of donors. In several donors, dominant CD3+CD56+NKG2C+ clones formed roughly 1.0-7.5% of CD8+ cells.

CDR3 length: 15 amino acids. Germline V gene sequence: CDR1 LNHNV, CDR2 YYDKDF (reference sequence). On this clonotype itself: Its antigen is unknown.

In generating TCR beta cDNA, 5'RACE template switching with UMIs was used. TCRdb re-called the 5' RACE reads and catalogs CDR3 proteins one per entry, DNA excluded. Its listing shows about 160,000 distinct CDR3 sequences. The TCR sequence derives from a woman between 18 and 75 years old in good health. The rearrangement links TRBV15 to TRBJ2-5; the D call of TRBD2 rests on TCRdb alone, since no DNA is present to check it. The sequencing sample was made of blood T cells: a sorted CD56 or NKG2C T cell subset, CD4+ or CD8+ T cells, or bulk PBMC T cells (not recorded which). This CDR3 is CATSRDRSGRETQYF.